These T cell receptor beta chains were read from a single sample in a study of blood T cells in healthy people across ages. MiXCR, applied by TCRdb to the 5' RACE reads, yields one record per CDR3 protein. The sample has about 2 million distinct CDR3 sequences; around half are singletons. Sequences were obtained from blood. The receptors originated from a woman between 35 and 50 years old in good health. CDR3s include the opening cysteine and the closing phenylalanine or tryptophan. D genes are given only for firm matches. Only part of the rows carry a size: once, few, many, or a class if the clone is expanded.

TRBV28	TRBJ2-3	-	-	TGTGCCAGCAGTCCCGGAGGGGTGGTCCCAGACAGCACAGATACGCAGTATTTT	CASSPGGVVPDSTDTQYF
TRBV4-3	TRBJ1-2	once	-	TGCGCCAGCAGCCCAAGAGGGGTTGGCTATGGCTACACCTTC	CASSPRGVGYGYTF
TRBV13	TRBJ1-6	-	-	TGTGCCAGCAGCCTACACCCTGTCGGGTATAATTCACCCCTCCACTTT	CASSLHPVGYNSPLHF
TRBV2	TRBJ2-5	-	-	TGTGCCGGGAGAACTAGGGGAGGCAATGAGCAGTACTTC	CAGRTRGGNEQYF
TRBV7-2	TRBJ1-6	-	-	TGTGCCAGCACCTCAACGGGGAATTCACCCCTCCACTTT	CASTSTGNSPLHF
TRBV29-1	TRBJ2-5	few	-	TGCAGCGTTCAGTCCAGGGCCCAAGAGACCCAGTACTTC	CSVQSRAQETQYF
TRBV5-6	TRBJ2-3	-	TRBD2	TGTGCCAGCAGCTCCCTGATCCAGCGGGGCCCCACAGATACGCAGTATTTT	CASSSLIQRGPTDTQYF
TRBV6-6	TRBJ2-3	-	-	TGTGCCAGCAAGGCTCGCGGGGCGGATACGCAGTATTTT	CASKARGADTQYF
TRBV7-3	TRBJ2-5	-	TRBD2	TGTGCCAGCAGCTTAAGCCCCACGGGGGGAAGACAAGAGACCCAGTACTTC	CASSLSPTGGRQETQYF
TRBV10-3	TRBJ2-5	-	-	TGTGCCATCAGTGAGTCAAGGACCGAGGGGCCAGAGACCCAGTACTTC	CAISESRTEGPETQYF
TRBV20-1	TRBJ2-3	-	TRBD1	TGCAGTGCTAGCACCCGGACAGGGGAGACAGATACGCAGTATTTT	CSASTRTGETDTQYF
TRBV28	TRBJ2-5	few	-	TGTGCCAGCAGTCCCAGGACAGACCTAGGCGAGGGGTACTTC	CASSPRTDLGEGYF
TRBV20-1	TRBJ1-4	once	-	TGCAGTGCTAGTAGGACCGATGAAAAACTGTTTTTT	CSASRTDEKLFF
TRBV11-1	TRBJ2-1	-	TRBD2	TGTGCCAGCAGAGAGTACTTTGCGGGGGGGCCGGATAATGAGCAGTTCTTC	CASREYFAGGPDNEQFF
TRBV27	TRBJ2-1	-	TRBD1	TGTGCCAGCAGTCAACGACAGGGAATCTACAATGAGCAGTTCTTC	CASSQRQGIYNEQFF
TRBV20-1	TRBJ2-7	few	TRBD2	TGCAGTGCTAGGGGGACTACCCCTGCGGAGTACTTC	CSARGTTPAEYF
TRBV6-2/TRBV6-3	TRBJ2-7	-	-	TGTGCCAGCGATGGGGGGAGTCTCAACGAGCAGTACTTC	CASDGGSLNEQYF
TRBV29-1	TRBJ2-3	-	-	TGCAGCGTTGAAGACCTCGGGACCATCACAGATACGCAGTATTTT	CSVEDLGTITDTQYF
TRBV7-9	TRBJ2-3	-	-	TGTGCCAGCAGCTTAGCGAGCGCAGATACGCGGTATTTT	CASSLASADTRYF
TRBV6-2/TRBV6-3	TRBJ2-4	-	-	TGTGCCAGCAGTACGGGCCGTTGGGAGCAGTACTTC	CASSTGRWEQYF